The clone carrying this T cell receptor (beta chain) was observed many times. The antigen is unknown. This sample was taken from a study of T-cell reconstitution after alpha-beta-depleted transplantation in children. Trimming removed 6 bases from V and 6 bases from J; junction bases left unmatched: 8. This CDR3 has 13 amino acids. The germline V gene encodes CDR1 DFQATT and CDR2 SNEGSKA (reference sequence). Study-wide results and caveats: The high TCRbeta diversity at day 60 in some patients came from surviving recipient T cells and thymic progenitors. Several hundred expanded graft clones reportedly gave rise to the alpha-beta T cells present about two months after transplant. Most T-cell counts and diversity one year after the transplant came from T cells that were newly produced.

It was with unique molecular identifiers that the TCRbeta library was prepared. A single record per CDR3 protein comes from TCRdb applying MiXCR to the PCR reads. The sample gives 540,000 or so distinct CDR3 sequences, 23% of which show up once; roughly 14% is in the top ten. The specimen was PBMCs, mostly from graft donor cells, collected 360 days after TCRalphabeta/CD19-depleted stem cell transplant. This chain links TRBV20-1 with TRBJ1-2; 9 nucleotides agree with TRBD1. The clonotype comes from a boy under three years old who had a stem cell transplant for acute myeloid leukemia, so the T cells may come from the graft donor. This chain's CDR3 is CSAIRDRENGYTF. The CDR3 nucleotides are TGCAGTGCGATCCGGGACAGGGAAAATGGCTACACCTTC.